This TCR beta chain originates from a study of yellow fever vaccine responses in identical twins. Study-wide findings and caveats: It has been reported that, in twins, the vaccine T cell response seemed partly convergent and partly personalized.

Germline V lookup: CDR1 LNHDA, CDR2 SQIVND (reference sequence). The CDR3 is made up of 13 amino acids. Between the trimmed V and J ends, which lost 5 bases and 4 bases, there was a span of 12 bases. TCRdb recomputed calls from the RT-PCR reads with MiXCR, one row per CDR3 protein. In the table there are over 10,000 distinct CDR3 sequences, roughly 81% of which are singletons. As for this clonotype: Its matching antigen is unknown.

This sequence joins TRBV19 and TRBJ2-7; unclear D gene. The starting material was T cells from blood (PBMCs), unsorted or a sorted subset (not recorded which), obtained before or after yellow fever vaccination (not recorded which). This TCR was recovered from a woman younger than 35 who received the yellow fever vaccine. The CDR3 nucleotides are TGTGCCAGTAGTCCCGCGCAAACGTACGAGCAGTACTTC. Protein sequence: CASSPAQTYEQYF. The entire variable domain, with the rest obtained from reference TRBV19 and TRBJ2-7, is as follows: DGGITQSPKYLFRKEGQNVTLSCEQNLNHDAMYWYRQDPGQGLRLIYYSQIVNDFQKGDIAEGYSVSREKKESFPLTVTSAQKNPTAFYLCASSPAQTYEQYFGPGTRLTVT.